A selection of T cell receptor beta chains follows, all from one sample in a study of CD8+ T cells in alopecia areata. Produced via immunoSEQ multiplex PCR; TCRdb's table is partial and in-frame only. Seen here are 150,000 to 200,000 clones, about three fifths observed once, and the top ten hold over 4%. The sample comprised CD4+ T cells sorted from blood. These receptors all stem from a human donor in good health. CDR3s include the opening cysteine and the closing phenylalanine or tryptophan. The D gene is left open where the match is weak. Not all rows give a size; the values are once, few, many and, for expanded clones, a class.

J gene | V gene | D gene | clone size | CDR3 DNA | CDR3 protein
TRBJ1-2 | TRBV2 | NA | NA | TGTGCCAGCAGCGCCGCGACGTCAACCTATGGCTACACCTTC | CASSAATSTYGYTF
TRBJ2-1 | TRBV27 | TRBD1 | few | TGTGCCAGCAGTTCCGTCCGCACAGGGGTCGATGAGCAGTTCTTC | CASSSVRTGVDEQFF
TRBJ2-3 | TRBV25-1 | TRBD1 | NA | TGTGCCAGCAGTGTACCGGGACAGAGTACGCAGTATTTT | CASSVPGQSTQYF
TRBJ2-4 | TRBV29-1 | NA | NA | TGCAGCGGCGGTGAACTAGCCAAAAACATTCAGTACTTC | CSGGELAKNIQYF
TRBJ2-1 | TRBV7-2 | NA | once | TGTGCCAGCAGCTTAGTGAGCGATACTTACAATGAGCAGTTCTTC | CASSLVSDTYNEQFF
TRBJ1-2 | TRBV29-1 | NA | NA | TGCAGCGTTACCGGACGGTGGGTCGAGGGCTACACCTTC | CSVTGRWVEGYTF
TRBJ2-7 | TRBV4-1 | NA | once | TGCGCCAGCAGCCAATACCCGAACGAGCAGTACTTC | CASSQYPNEQYF
TRBJ2-1 | TRBV29-1 | TRBD1 | NA | TGCAGCGTTAGGGACAGGCCTTACAATGAGCAGTTCTTC | CSVRDRPYNEQFF
TRBJ2-1 | TRBV4-1 | TRBD1 | NA | TGCGCCAGCAGCCCGATTTTCAAGGACAGGGTCGTTAAGAATGAGCAGTTCTTC | CASSPIFKDRVVKNEQFF
TRBJ2-6 | TRBV5-1 | NA | few | TGCGCCAGCTCGCAGGAATCGCCTGGGGCCAACGTCCTGACTTTC | CASSQESPGANVLTF
TRBJ1-5 | TRBV30 | NA | few | TGTGCCTGGAACGACGATAGCAATCAGCCCCAGCATTTT | CAWNDDSNQPQHF
TRBJ2-4 | TRBV6-5 | TRBD2 | NA | TGTGCCAGCAGTTACTCTAGCGGGCGAGCCAAAAACATTCAGTACTTC | CASSYSSGRAKNIQYF
TRBJ2-3 | TRBV29-1 | TRBD2 | NA | TGCAGCGCCTCAGGCGCGGGAGCAGATACGCAGTATTTT | CSASGAGADTQYF
TRBJ2-7 | TRBV29-1 | TRBD1 | NA | TGCAGCGCCCGGGACAGGGGGCAGAGGGAGTACTTC | CSARDRGQREYF
TRBJ2-4 | TRBV29-1 | NA | few | TGCAGCGTGACAGTCCTAGCCAAAAACATTCAGTACTTC | CSVTVLAKNIQYF
TRBJ2-1 | TRBV7-8 | TRBD1 | NA | TGTGCCAGCAGGCCAACAGGGGTTGGGACCTACAATGAGCAGTTCTTC | CASRPTGVGTYNEQFF
TRBJ2-7 | TRBV15 | TRBD1 | NA | TGTGCCACCAGCAGAGATCTCTTGGACAGGGGTTACGAGCAGTACTTC | CATSRDLLDRGYEQYF
TRBJ1-5 | TRBV10-3 | NA | NA | TGTGCCATCAGTGAGGGTGGGTGGAATCAGCCCCAGCATTTT | CAISEGGWNQPQHF
TRBJ1-1 | TRBV6-5 | TRBD1 | NA | TGTGCCAGCAGTACCACAGGGGGTATTTCACTTTTCTTT | CASSTTGGISLFF
TRBJ2-5 | TRBV7-9 | NA | NA | TGTGCCAGCAGCTTAGCTCGGGACTTAGAGACCCAGTACTTC | CASSLARDLETQYF
TRBJ1-5 | TRBV28 | TRBD1 | once | TGTGCCAGCAGGACAGGGGGATATAGCAATCAGCCCCAGCATTTT | CASRTGGYSNQPQHF
TRBJ1-1 | TRBV10-3 | TRBD1 | NA | TGTGCCATTGGAGACAGGGGGAGAGGCACTGAAGCTTTCTTT | CAIGDRGRGTEAFF
TRBJ1-1 | TRBV28 | NA | NA | TGTGCCAGCAGTTACGAAGGGTATAACACTGAAGCTTTCTTT | CASSYEGYNTEAFF
TRBJ2-7 | TRBV6-5 | TRBD1 | NA | TGTGCCAGCAGTTACCGGGACAGCTACGAGCAGTACTTC | CASSYRDSYEQYF
TRBJ1-1 | TRBV5-4 | NA | NA | TGTGCCAGCAGCTCCCTCACTGAAGCTTTCTTT | CASSSLTEAFF
TRBJ2-5 | TRBV7-9 | TRBD2 | NA | TGTGCCAGCAGCCCCGGGGGGGGTAGAGAGACCCAGTACTTC | CASSPGGGRETQYF
TRBJ2-5 | TRBV9 | TRBD1 | NA | TGTGCCAGCAGCGTAGGGACAGGGTTGGAGACCCAGTACTTC | CASSVGTGLETQYF
TRBJ2-7 | TRBV30 | NA | NA | TGTGCCTGGTGCCGTGCACTACAAGGAAACGAGCAGTACTTC | CAWCRALQGNEQYF
TRBJ2-7 | TRBV27 | NA | once | TGTGCCAGCAGTTCTCGGCCCCGTTACGAGCAGTACTTC | CASSSRPRYEQYF
TRBJ2-7 | TRBV9 | NA | NA | TGTGCCAGCAGCCCCAGACCGACCCCGAGCTCCTACGAGCAGTACTTC | CASSPRPTPSSYEQYF